The 25 T cell receptor beta chains below were found in one sample sequenced in a study of regulatory T cells in long-lasting Graves disease. Researchers made TCR beta libraries by using iRepertoire HTBI primers and running Arm-PCR on CDR3 regions. Using its own MiXCR run on the multiplex PCR reads, TCRdb lists one record per CDR3 protein. The repertoire holds roughly 500,000 distinct CDR3 sequences, with about 22% as singletons. Time point specified: persistent/refractory GD, antithyroid drugs over 5 years with positive TRAb. Extracted RNA from PBMCs served as the source of the TCR library. The sample here was peripheral blood mononuclear cells (PBMCs), taken when the disease was refractory, from a patient treated with antithyroid drugs. The receptors here all came from a female donor with Graves disease.

This clonotype was seen a few times. The V call is TRBV20-1, the J call TRBJ2-5, with D perhaps assigned TRBD1 or TRBD2 (5 bases each). The CDR3 loop spans 13 amino acids. Trimming cost V 2 bases and J 5 bases, with 12 bases left between them. Germline lookup yields CDR1 DFQATT and CDR2 SNEGSKA (reference sequence). This CDR3 is CSARLPGQETQYF. CDR3 coding DNA: TGCAGTGCTAGATTGCCGGGGCAGGAGACCCAGTACTTC.

This clonotype was seen a few times. V and J are TRBV9 and TRBJ1-1; TRBD1 might be the D (5 bases). The ends were cut back, 3 bases at V and 8 bases at J, with 11 bases in the middle. Looked up from germline, CDR1 is SGDLS and CDR2 is YYNGEE. CDR3 length: 12 residues. The chain's CDR3 is CASSAGTSEAFF. In DNA, the CDR3 is TGTGCCAGCAGCGCCGGGACTTCGGAAGCTTTCTTT.

This clonotype was seen repeatedly, ten times or more. The V and J genes are TRBV9 and TRBJ2-7, with TRBD2 as a possible D gene (6 bases). Germline V gene sequence: CDR1 SGDLS, CDR2 YYNGEE. The ends were cut back, 0 bases at V and 5 bases at J, with 15 bases in the middle. CDR3 length equals 15 residues. CDR3 in DNA: TGTGCCAGCAGCGTAGGGGGAGGAAGCTTCGACGAGCAGTACTTC. It encodes CASSVGGGSFDEQYF.

The chain carries TRBV5-1 and TRBJ2-5, with D perhaps TRBD1 or TRBD2 (5 bases each). Germline V gives CDR1 SGHRS, CDR2 YFSETQ. CDR3 length: 16 residues. V was trimmed by 0 bases and J by 5 bases, leaving 17 bases between them. CDR3 DNA sequence: TGCGCCAGCAGCTTGGGTTCGGGGCTCCTTAGTGAGACCCAGTACTTC. This encodes CASSLGSGLLSETQYF.

This clonotype was observed many times. This rearrangement joins TRBV2 to TRBJ1-1, with D uncertain. Trimming removed 7 bases at V and 1 base at J, with 10 bases between. This CDR3 is 13 amino acids long. The germline gives CDR1 SNHLY, CDR2 FYNNEI. CDR3 region: CASIDRSNTEAFF. In DNA form, the CDR3 reads TGTGCCAGCATAGACCGCTCGAACACTGAAGCTTTCTTT.

This clonotype was seen ten or more times. This rearrangement joins TRBV6-1 to TRBJ2-5; 7 nucleotides agree with TRBD2. This CDR3 region has 16 residues. The J segment lost 0 bases and the V segment lost 0 bases, leaving 4 bases of the junction unmatched. Germline CDR1 is MNHNS and CDR2 is SASEGT. CDR3 DNA: TGTGCCAGCAGTGAAGCTCCAGCGGGGTACCAAGAGACCCAGTACTTC. Its translation: CASSEAPAGYQETQYF.

The V gene is TRBV10-3, the J gene TRBJ1-1, with no clear D. The CDR3 covers 13 residues. From germline, CDR1 is ENHRY and CDR2 SYGVKD. Deletions cut 2 bases from V and 4 bases from J, with 8 bases between. The CDR3 nucleotides read TGTGCCATCAGTGAGCCGGGCTCCACTGAAGCTTTCTTT. It yields the protein CAISEPGSTEAFF.

There are many counts of this clonotype. The chain joins TRBV12-3 or TRBV12-4 to TRBJ2-7, with 8 bases lining up with TRBD1. The V and J ends lost 6 bases and 4 bases, in that order; junction bases with no gene match: 8. The CDR3 has 14 residues. Here the CDR3 reads CASSFPGQAYEQYF. CDR3 sequence (DNA): TGTGCCAGCAGCTTCCCGGGACAGGCGTACGAGCAGTACTTC.

This clonotype was seen repeatedly, ten times or more. V usage is TRBV15 and J usage is TRBJ1-2, with TRBD1 as a possible D gene (5 bases). The CDR3 is 14 residues long. The ends were cut back, 1 base at V and 2 bases at J, with 8 bases in the middle. Germline assignment: CDR1 LNHNV and CDR2 YYDKDF (reference sequence). This CDR3 reads CATSRGDSNYGYTF. The CDR3 coding sequence is TGTGCCACCAGCAGAGGCGACAGCAACTATGGCTACACCTTC.

The rearrangement joins TRBV30 to TRBJ2-7; TRBD2 aligns across 7 bases. With 1 base clipped from V and 0 bases from J, the junction kept 3 bases outside the gene matches. The germline V gene has CDR1 GTSNPN and CDR2 SVGIG (reference sequence). The CDR3 runs 14 residues. CDR3 in amino acids: CAWSGRESSYEQYF. In DNA, the CDR3 is TGTGCCTGGAGTGGGCGGGAGAGCTCCTACGAGCAGTACTTC.

At least ten counts were recorded for this clonotype. This rearrangement joins TRBV28 to TRBJ1-2, with a possible D match to TRBD1 (6 bases). CDR3 length: 15 amino acids. Trimming pared 5 bases from V and 9 bases from J, leaving 22 bases between. Looked up from germline, CDR1 is MDHEN and CDR2 is SYDVKM. The CDR3 here is CASSTSVYAGVSYTF. For the CDR3, the DNA is TGTGCCAGCAGTACCTCCGTTTACGCAGGGGTTAGCTACACCTTC.

The rearrangement uses TRBV28 and TRBJ2-3, with TRBD2 matching 12 bases. The CDR3 extends over 16 amino acids. J lost 4 bases, V lost 4 bases, and 6 bases had no gene match. Germline CDR1 MDHEN, CDR2 SYDVKM. In nucleotides, the CDR3 is TGTGCCAGCAGTTCTCTAGCGGGAGGGTCCCCAGATACGCAGTATTTT. The encoded protein is CASSSLAGGSPDTQYF.

There are a few counts of this clonotype. The rearrangement links TRBV7-2 to TRBJ2-7; D tentatively reads TRBD1 or TRBD2 (6 bases each). The CDR3 spans 16 residues. The germline V gene encodes CDR1 SGHTA and CDR2 FQGNSA. The V end was cut by 5 bases, the J end by 0 bases, with 17 bases between. The CDR3 sequence: CASSAGTSYFSYEQYF. The DNA of the CDR3 is TGTGCCAGCAGCGCGGGGACAAGTTACTTCTCCTACGAGCAGTACTTC. The full variable domain, with the rest looked up from reference TRBV7-2 and TRBJ2-7, is GAGVSQSPSNKVTEKGKDVELRCDPISGHTALYWYRQSLGQGLEFLIYFQGNSAPDKSGLPSDRFSAERTGGSVSTLTIQRTQQEDSAVYLCASSAGTSYFSYEQYFGPGTRLTVT.

In its sample, this clonotype was seen a few times. The chain recombines TRBV7-3 with TRBJ1-1; a possible D gene is TRBD1 (6 bases). Germline V gives CDR1 SGHTA, CDR2 FQGTGA. Trimming left V 1 base short and J 1 base short, with 13 bases between. This CDR3 is built from 16 residues. The CDR3 here is CASSLMQRGANTEAFF. In nucleotides, the CDR3 is TGTGCCAGCAGCTTAATGCAGAGGGGGGCGAACACTGAAGCTTTCTTT.

This clonotype has ten or more counts. This rearrangement joins TRBV12-3 or TRBV12-4 to TRBJ1-2; the D gene is possibly TRBD1 (5 bases). Trimming cost V 6 bases and J 8 bases, with 16 bases left between them. The CDR3 spans 13 residues. The CDR3 DNA follows: TGTGCCAGCAGCTCCGGGACTCACGGAGGCTACACCTTC. This encodes CASSSGTHGGYTF.

This clonotype was observed at least ten times. The chain uses TRBV7-9 and TRBJ1-5; D gene uncertain. This CDR3 region has 13 residues. Trimming left V 8 bases short and J 5 bases short, with 13 bases between. CDR1 is SEHNR, CDR2 FQNEAQ, per germline (reference sequence). CDR3 protein: CASSPVEDQPQHF. DNA of the CDR3: TGTGCCAGCTCACCCGTCGAGGATCAGCCCCAGCATTTT.

This clonotype was counted between two and nine times. This chain connects TRBV28 to TRBJ2-2; 7 bases map to TRBD1. Trimming removed 6 bases from V and 4 bases from J; junction bases left unmatched: 5. CDR3 length: 14 residues. Germline V gives CDR1 MDHEN, CDR2 SYDVKM. CDR3 sequence: CASRMTGLTGELFF. For the CDR3, the DNA is TGTGCCAGCAGGATGACAGGGCTCACCGGGGAGCTGTTTTTT. Full variable domain (missing parts from reference TRBV28 and TRBJ2-2): DVKVTQSSRYLVKRTGEKVFLECVQDMDHENMFWYRQDPGLGLRLIYFSYDVKMKEKGDIPEGYSVSREKKERFSLILESASTNQTSMYLCASRMTGLTGELFFGEGSRLTVL.

This clonotype was picked up many times. The gene calls are TRBV28 and TRBJ2-5, with D perhaps TRBD2 (5 bases). Germline-derived CDR1 and CDR2 are MDHEN and SYDVKM. The CDR3 runs to 13 residues. The germline V and J ends were trimmed by 5 bases and 5 bases, with 12 bases remaining between them. The CDR3 protein is CASSQWERETQYF. The CDR3 DNA reads as TGTGCCAGCAGTCAATGGGAGCGTGAGACCCAGTACTTC.

This clonotype was picked up a small number of times. The chain is built from TRBV5-8 and TRBJ2-2; D gene uncertain. The CDR3 has 13 amino acids. The germline V gene encodes CDR1 SGHTS and CDR2 YDEGEE. Trimming removed 6 bases from V and 13 bases from J, with 19 bases in between. The CDR3, as DNA: TGTGCCAGCACCAGCTTCTTAGTTCGTGGGCTGTTTTTT. Its translation: CASTSFLVRGLFF.

CDR3 sequence reads: CSAVPGTATDTQYF. CDR3 coding DNA: TGCAGTGCTGTCCCAGGGACAGCGACAGATACGCAGTATTTT. The chain links TRBV20-1 to TRBJ2-3; 7 bases match TRBD1. The germline gives CDR1 DFQATT, CDR2 SNEGSKA (reference sequence). This CDR3 is built from 14 residues. The ends lost 5 bases at V and 3 bases at J; junction bases unmatched: 8.

The chain recombines TRBV14 with TRBJ2-5; tentatively, D is TRBD1 (5 bases). The CDR3 is 13 amino acids. CDR1 and CDR2 (germline): SGHDN, FVKESK. Trimming took 6 bases from V and 7 from J, leaving 15 bases between them. Here the CDR3 reads CASSPDGRGTQYF. CDR3 nucleotide sequence: TGTGCCAGCAGTCCCGACGGAAGGGGGACCCAGTACTTC.

The chain employs TRBV13 and TRBJ2-5; the match to TRBD2 covers 12 bases. V trimming: 5 bases; J trimming: 7 bases; junction bases outside the gene matches: 14. Germline V gene data show CDR1 as PRHDT and CDR2 as FYEKMQ (reference sequence). The CDR3 totals 17 residues. The CDR3 protein is CASSNTQLAGGGGTQYF. In nucleotides, the CDR3 is TGTGCCAGCAGCAATACTCAACTAGCGGGAGGAGGTGGGACCCAGTACTTC.

The chain uses TRBV28 and TRBJ1-5; D possibly corresponds to TRBD1 (5 bases). The germline V and J ends were trimmed by 3 bases and 9 bases, with 18 bases remaining between them. CDR1 is MDHEN, CDR2 SYDVKM, per germline. This CDR3 region has 15 residues. The CDR3 here is CASSLTGRPSVPQHF. The CDR3 DNA reads as TGTGCCAGCAGTTTGACGGGACGCCCCTCAGTGCCCCAGCATTTT. Complete variable domain (other parts from reference TRBV28 and TRBJ1-5): DVKVTQSSRYLVKRTGEKVFLECVQDMDHENMFWYRQDPGLGLRLIYFSYDVKMKEKGDIPEGYSVSREKKERFSLILESASTNQTSMYLCASSLTGRPSVPQHFGDGTRLSIL.

This clonotype showed up many times. The chain recombines TRBV7-2 with TRBJ2-2; D gene unclear. This CDR3 is built from 14 residues. The ends were cut back, 5 bases at V and 5 bases at J, with 12 bases in the middle. In germline, CDR1 is SGHTA, CDR2 FQGNSA. The CDR3 bases are TGTGCCAGCAGCCCCGGCCCCCGTACCGGGGAGCTGTTTTTT. This encodes CASSPGPRTGELFF.

This clonotype has at least ten counts. V is TRBV28 and J is TRBJ2-2; a possible D gene is TRBD2 (7 bases). The germline gives CDR1 MDHEN, CDR2 SYDVKM. The CDR3 is 12 amino acids. V lost 6 bases to trimming and J lost 9 bases, with 11 bases between them. CDR3 DNA: TGTGCCAGCAGGGGGGGGCGAAGGGAGCTGTTTTTT. Residues: CASRGGRRELFF.